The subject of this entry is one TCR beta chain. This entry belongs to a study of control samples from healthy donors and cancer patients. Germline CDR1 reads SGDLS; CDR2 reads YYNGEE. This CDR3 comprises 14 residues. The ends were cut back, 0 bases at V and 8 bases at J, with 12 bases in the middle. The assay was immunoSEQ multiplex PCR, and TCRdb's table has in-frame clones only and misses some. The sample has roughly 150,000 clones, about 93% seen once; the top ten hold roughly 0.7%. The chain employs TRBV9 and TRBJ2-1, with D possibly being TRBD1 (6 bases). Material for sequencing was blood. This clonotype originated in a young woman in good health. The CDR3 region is CASSVASTGDEQFF. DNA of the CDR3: TGTGCCAGCAGCGTAGCCTCGACAGGAGATGAGCAGTTCTTC.